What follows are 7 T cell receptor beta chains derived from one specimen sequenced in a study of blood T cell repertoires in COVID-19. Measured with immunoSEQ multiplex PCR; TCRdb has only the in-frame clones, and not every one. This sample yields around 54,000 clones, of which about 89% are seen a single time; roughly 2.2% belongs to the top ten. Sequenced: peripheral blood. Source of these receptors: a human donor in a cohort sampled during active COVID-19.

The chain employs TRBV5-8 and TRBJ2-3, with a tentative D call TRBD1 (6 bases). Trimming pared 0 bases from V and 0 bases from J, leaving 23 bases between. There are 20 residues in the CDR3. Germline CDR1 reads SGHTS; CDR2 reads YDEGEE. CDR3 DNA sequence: TGTGCCAGCAGCTTGGCCGACCAGGGGACACTAGTGATCAGCACAGATACGCAGTATTTT. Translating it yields CASSLADQGTLVISTDTQYF.

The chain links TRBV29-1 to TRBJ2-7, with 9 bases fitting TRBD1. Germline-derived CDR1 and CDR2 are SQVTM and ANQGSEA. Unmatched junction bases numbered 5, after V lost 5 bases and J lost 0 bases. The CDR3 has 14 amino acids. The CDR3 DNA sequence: TGCAGCGTTAGAGGACAGGGGACCTCCTACGAGCAGTACTTC. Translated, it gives CSVRGQGTSYEQYF.

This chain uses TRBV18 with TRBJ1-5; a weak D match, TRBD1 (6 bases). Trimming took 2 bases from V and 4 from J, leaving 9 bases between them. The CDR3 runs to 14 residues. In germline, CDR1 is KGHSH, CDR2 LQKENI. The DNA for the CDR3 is TGTGCCAGCTCACCAGGACAGTTGAATCAGCCCCAGCATTTT. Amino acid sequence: CASSPGQLNQPQHF.

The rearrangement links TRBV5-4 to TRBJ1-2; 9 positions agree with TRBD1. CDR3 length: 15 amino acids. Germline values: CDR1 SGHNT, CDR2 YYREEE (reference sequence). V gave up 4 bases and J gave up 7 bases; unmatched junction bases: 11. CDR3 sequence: CASSRNRGRDSGYTF. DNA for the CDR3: TGTGCCAGCAGCCGCAACAGGGGGCGCGACTCTGGCTACACCTTC. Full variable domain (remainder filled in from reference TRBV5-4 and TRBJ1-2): ETGVTQSPTHLIKTRGQQVTLRCSSQSGHNTVSWYQQALGQGPQFIFQYYREEENGRGNFPPRFSGLQFPNYSSELNVNALELDDSALYLCASSRNRGRDSGYTFGSGTRLTVV.

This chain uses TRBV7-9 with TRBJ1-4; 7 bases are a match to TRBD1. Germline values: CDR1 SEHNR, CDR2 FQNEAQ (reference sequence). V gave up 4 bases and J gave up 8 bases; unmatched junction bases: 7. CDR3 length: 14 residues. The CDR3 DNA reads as TGTGCCAGCAGCTCCACAGGGGTGGGAGAAAAACTGTTTTTT. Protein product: CASSSTGVGEKLFF.

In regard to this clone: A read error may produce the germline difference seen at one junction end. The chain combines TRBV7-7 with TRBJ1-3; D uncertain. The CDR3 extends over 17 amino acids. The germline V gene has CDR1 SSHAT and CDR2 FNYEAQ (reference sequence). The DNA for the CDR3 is TGTGCTAGCAGCTTAGGTAGCCCGGGAGAAGCTGGAAACACCATATATTTT. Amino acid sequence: CASSLGSPGEAGNTIYF.

CDR3 sequence: CASSPETGNEQYF. The CDR3 region has the DNA TGCGCCAGCAGCCCCGAAACAGGGAACGAGCAGTACTTC. This chain connects TRBV4-3 to TRBJ2-7; D might be TRBD1 (6 bases). Trimming stripped 4 bases from V and 5 bases from J, with 12 bases between. Germline-derived CDR1 and CDR2 are LGHNA and YSLEER. This CDR3 spans 13 amino acids.